This passage covers 28 T cell receptor beta chains from one sample sequenced in a study of cytomegalovirus exposure and HLA in healthy donors. With 60 Vbeta and 13 Jbeta primers, the PCR was carried out. Profiling relied on immunoSEQ multiplex PCR, and the TCRdb table lists in-frame clones only, not all of them. Here the sample spans roughly 100,000 clones, roughly 80% being singletons. The sequencing input was PBMCs. All receptors derive from a man aged 55 to 70 in good health and CMV-seronegative.

This clone occurred a few times. The V and J genes are TRBV7-2 and TRBJ2-5; 13 bases are shared with TRBD2. CDR1 is SGHTA, CDR2 FQGNSA, per germline. The CDR3 sequence is 16 residues long. With V trimmed by 4 bases and J by 7 bases, 9 bases remained unmatched. The CDR3: CASSSRTSGGRGTQYF. DNA of the CDR3: TGTGCCAGCAGCTCGAGGACTAGCGGGGGCCGAGGGACCCAGTACTTC.

The chain links TRBV30 to TRBJ2-3, with 16 bases matching TRBD2. Germline V gives CDR1 GTSNPN, CDR2 SVGIG (reference sequence). The CDR3 has 18 residues. Germline trimming cut 2 bases from V and 5 bases from J; bases unmatched to any gene: 10. The CDR3 here is CAWSKGLAGGPGGDTQYF. CDR3 nucleotides: TGTGCCTGGAGTAAGGGACTAGCGGGGGGGCCCGGAGGAGATACGCAGTATTTT.

This clone came up once. V usage is TRBV7-9 and J usage is TRBJ2-3; tentative D call: TRBD1 (6 bases). Germline V CDR1 and CDR2: SEHNR, FQNEAQ (reference sequence). V dropped 0 bases and J dropped 2 bases, with 12 bases sitting between them. This CDR3 is built from 16 residues. CDR3 amino acids: CASSLALDRYTDTQYF. CDR3 in DNA: TGTGCCAGCAGCTTAGCGCTGGACAGATACACAGATACGCAGTATTTT.

The CDR3, as DNA: TGTGCCAGCAGCTTGCCGGGGAGAGGAAACACCATATATTTT. Translating it yields CASSLPGRGNTIYF. The chain couples TRBV5-8 to TRBJ1-3; D is uncertain. Between the trimmed V and J ends, which lost 1 base and 4 bases, there was a span of 9 bases. The germline gives CDR1 SGHTS, CDR2 YDEGEE. The CDR3 has 14 residues.

This chain joins TRBV7-9 and TRBJ2-1, with 9 bases matching TRBD2. This CDR3 contains 14 residues. Trimming took 3 bases from V and 7 from J; bases not matched to a gene: 4. Per the germline V gene, CDR1 is SEHNR and CDR2 is FQNEAQ (reference sequence). Here the CDR3 reads CASSLRGGGNEQFF. The CDR3 DNA sequence: TGTGCCAGCAGCTTGCGGGGGGGTGGAAATGAGCAGTTCTTC. The complete variable domain, with remaining parts taken from reference TRBV7-9 and TRBJ2-1, reads DTGVSQNPRHKITKRGQNVTFRCDPISEHNRLYWYRQTLGQGPEFLTYFQNEAQLEKSRLLSDRFSAERPKGSFSTLEIQRTEQGDSAMYLCASSLRGGGNEQFFGPGTRLTVL.

The chain employs TRBV6-5 and TRBJ1-6; no clear D gene. Germline V gives CDR1 MNHEY, CDR2 SVGAGI. V was clipped by 4 bases and J by 8 bases, with 9 bases between them. The CDR3 covers 13 residues. CDR3 protein: CASSSKRDSPLHF. Here the CDR3 DNA reads TGTGCCAGCAGTTCGAAGAGAGATTCACCCCTCCACTTT.

This clone was observed a few times. The genes are TRBV11-3 and TRBJ2-3; 9 bases map to TRBD2. CDR3 size: 18 residues. Germline V gene lookup returns CDR1 SGHNT and CDR2 YENEEA. V lost 2 bases, J lost 6 bases, and 15 bases stayed unmatched. The DNA of the CDR3 is TGTGCCAGCAGCTTATCGATCCTAGCGGGGACGTCAGGGGATACGCAGTATTTT. This sequence encodes CASSLSILAGTSGDTQYF.

The V gene is TRBV15, the J gene TRBJ1-3; D may be TRBD1 (5 bases). Germline V lookup: CDR1 LNHNV, CDR2 YYDKDF (reference sequence). Trimming stripped 0 bases from V and 1 base from J, with 10 bases between. There are 16 residues in the CDR3. CDR3 protein: CATSRDRAGSGNTIYF. CDR3 DNA sequence: TGTGCCACCAGCAGAGACCGGGCAGGGTCTGGAAACACCATATATTTT.

The gene calls are TRBV28 and TRBJ1-1, with 12 bases fitting TRBD1. V dropped 3 bases and J dropped 5; count of bases not matched to a gene: 10. Germline values: CDR1 MDHEN, CDR2 SYDVKM. There are 17 residues in the CDR3. DNA for the CDR3: TGTGCCAGCAGTTTCGGCGGGACAGGGGGCGTGTGGACTGAAGCTTTCTTT. Protein: CASSFGGTGGVWTEAFF.

This clone was detected once. The chain employs TRBV7-2 and TRBJ2-3, with D hard to call. From germline, CDR1 is SGHTA and CDR2 FQGNSA. This CDR3 has 13 residues. Trimming removed 4 bases at V and 7 bases at J, with 12 bases between. The CDR3 protein is CASSYSGQNTQYF. In DNA, the CDR3 is TGTGCCAGCAGCTATAGTGGGCAGAATACGCAGTATTTT.

This clone was detected a few times. The V and J genes are TRBV4-1 and TRBJ2-1; TRBD2 is a possible D gene (6 bases). Per germline, CDR1 MGHRA and CDR2 YSYEKL. This CDR3 has 16 residues. Deletions cut 1 base from V and 4 bases from J, with 14 bases between. For the CDR3, the DNA is TGCGCCAGCAGCCAAGCCGGGGGACCACCATACAATGAGCAGTTCTTC. Protein sequence: CASSQAGGPPYNEQFF.

The rearrangement links TRBV28 to TRBJ2-1; weak D call: TRBD1 (7 bases). V was trimmed by 7 bases and J by 4 bases, leaving 14 bases between them. Germline CDR1 MDHEN, CDR2 SYDVKM. This CDR3 is 14 amino acids long. The CDR3 region is CASTSTGRYNEQFF. The CDR3 region has the DNA TGTGCCAGCACCTCGACAGGGAGGTACAATGAGCAGTTCTTC.

The chain carries TRBV19 and TRBJ2-2; 9 bases are shared with TRBD1. Unmatched junction bases numbered 9, after V lost 4 bases and J lost 6 bases. This CDR3 is built from 16 residues. From germline, CDR1 is LNHDA and CDR2 SQIVND (reference sequence). CDR3 in DNA: TGTGCCAGTAGTAAGACCGGGACAGGGACGGCCGGGGAGCTGTTTTTT. It specifies CASSKTGTGTAGELFF.

This clone was detected only once. This chain connects TRBV2 to TRBJ2-2, with TRBD1 as a possible D gene (6 bases). Germline assignment: CDR1 SNHLY and CDR2 FYNNEI. The CDR3 extends over 12 amino acids. V shed 7 bases and J shed 6 bases, with 9 bases lying between them. In DNA form, the CDR3 reads TGTGCCAGCAAACCAGGGGCCGGGGAGCTGTTTTTT. This gives the protein CASKPGAGELFF.

The chain employs TRBV5-1 and TRBJ2-7; no clear D gene. Trimming shortened V by 5 bases and J by 0 bases, and 9 bases separated the two germline ends. Germline assignment: CDR1 SGHRS and CDR2 YFSETQ. This CDR3 is 13 amino acids long. The CDR3: CASSYDNSYEQYV. The DNA for the CDR3 is TGCGCCAGCAGTTACGACAACTCCTACGAGCAGTACGTC.

The V and J genes are TRBV12-5 and TRBJ2-3; 8 bases agree with TRBD2. V was pared by 4 bases and J by 0 bases, with 3 bases of the junction left unmatched. Germline V gene sequence: CDR1 LGHNT, CDR2 FRNRAP. The CDR3 covers 15 residues. CDR3 loop: CASGWSGGSTDTQYF. The CDR3 nucleotides read TGTGCTAGTGGTTGGAGCGGGGGCAGCACAGATACGCAGTATTTT.

The genes are TRBV10-3 and TRBJ2-5; 7 bases are a match to TRBD1. V shed 3 bases and J 5 bases; nucleotides not matched to a gene: 6. From germline, CDR1 is ENHRY and CDR2 SYGVKD. The CDR3 loop spans 14 amino acids. CDR3 DNA sequence: TGTGCCATCAGTGACAAGGGGGCGAGGGAGACCCAGTACTTC. Its translation is CAISDKGARETQYF.

The V gene is TRBV5-4, the J gene TRBJ2-5; 12 bases are a match to TRBD1. The assigned J gene may be wrong: the sequence end matches TRBJ2-7 better. Germline CDR1 reads SGHNT; CDR2 reads YYREEE (reference sequence). The CDR3 covers 18 residues. CDR3 in DNA: TGTGCCAGCAGCTCCACCAGGGGGACAGGGGGCATTCCCTACGAGCAGTACTTC. Translation gives CASSSTRGTGGIPYEQYF.

The V call is TRBV28, the J call TRBJ2-7, with 9 bases fitting TRBD1. The CDR3 has 15 amino acids. CDR1 and CDR2 from the germline V gene are MDHEN and SYDVKM. V shed 4 bases and J 5 bases; nucleotides not matched to a gene: 9. The CDR3 DNA sequence: TGTGCCAGCAGTTCAATTTGGGACAGGGCGAACGAGCAGTACGTC. The encoded protein is CASSSIWDRANEQYV.

The CDR3 region has the DNA TGTGCCATCAGTGACCCCGACAGAATCAATCAGCCCCAGCATTTT. It yields the protein CAISDPDRINQPQHF. This chain links TRBV10-3 with TRBJ1-5; perhaps TRBD1 as D (5 bases). Germline values: CDR1 ENHRY, CDR2 SYGVKD. There are 15 residues in the CDR3. Trimming pared 3 bases from V and 3 bases from J, leaving 12 bases between.

The rearrangement joins TRBV5-6 to TRBJ2-5, with D perhaps matching TRBD2 (6 bases). Trimming cost V 4 bases and J 5 bases, with 12 bases left between them. The CDR3 is made up of 13 amino acids. Germline CDR1 is SGHDT and CDR2 is YYEEEE. CDR3 region: CASSPGGLETQYF. In DNA form, the CDR3 reads TGTGCCAGCAGCCCCGGGGGACTTGAGACCCAGTACTTC.

The chain joins TRBV6-1 to TRBJ2-7; D is perhaps TRBD1 (6 bases). The V end was cut by 7 bases, the J end by 7 bases, with 11 bases between. The CDR3 has 11 amino acids. From germline, CDR1 is MNHNS and CDR2 SASEGT. CDR3 in amino acids: CASTNRVEQYV. Written as DNA, the CDR3 is TGTGCCAGCACCAACAGGGTTGAGCAGTACGTC.

The chain carries TRBV27 and TRBJ1-2; TRBD1 agrees at 8 bases. V was pared by 3 bases and J by 4 bases, with 13 bases of the junction left unmatched. Per germline, CDR1 MNHEY and CDR2 SMNVEV (reference sequence). The CDR3 has 17 amino acids. In DNA form, the CDR3 reads TGTGCCAGCAGTTTCCGAACCGGGACAGGAATCTTCTATGGCTACACCTTC. This codes for CASSFRTGTGIFYGYTF.

The CDR3 coding sequence is TGTGCCAGCAGTTACGGGAACAGGGATGAAAAACTGTTTTTT. It encodes CASSYGNRDEKLFF. The chain has TRBV6-5 and TRBJ1-4; D is perhaps TRBD1 (6 bases). Trimming took 2 bases from V and 6 from J, leaving 10 bases between them. CDR1 and CDR2 (germline): MNHEY, SVGAGI. The CDR3 consists of 14 residues.

The CDR3 is CASSFGGSGNTIYF. In DNA, the CDR3 is TGTGCCAGCAGTTTCGGGGGCTCTGGAAACACCATATATTTT. The chain has TRBV27 and TRBJ1-3; the D gene is possibly TRBD1 (5 bases). Deletions cut 3 bases from V and 0 bases from J, with 6 bases between. The germline V gene encodes CDR1 MNHEY and CDR2 SMNVEV (reference sequence). There are 14 residues in the CDR3.

V and J are TRBV6-5 and TRBJ2-3, with 11 bases aligning to TRBD2. V lost 6 bases to trimming and J lost 4 bases; unmatched junction nucleotides: 6. The CDR3 has 15 amino acids. Per germline, CDR1 MNHEY and CDR2 SVGAGI. The CDR3 loop is CASRRSGGAPDTQYF. DNA for the CDR3: TGTGCCAGCAGGCGTAGCGGGGGGGCCCCAGATACGCAGTATTTT.

This clone was found once. The chain links TRBV6-6 to TRBJ1-1; D perhaps matches TRBD1 (6 bases). The CDR3 spans 15 residues. Trimming left V 5 bases short and J 2 bases short, with 15 bases between. CDR1 is MNHNY and CDR2 is SVGAGI in the germline V gene (reference sequence). The CDR3 nucleotides read TGTGCCAGCAGTCCACCGACAGGCTTTAACACTGAAGCTTTCTTT. The encoded protein is CASSPPTGFNTEAFF.

The V and J genes are TRBV27 and TRBJ2-1, with D possibly being TRBD1 (6 bases). Germline V gene data show CDR1 as MNHEY and CDR2 as SMNVEV (reference sequence). V was cut by 7 bases and J by 1 base, with 14 bases left in between. The length of the CDR3 is 15 residues. CDR3 loop: CASTFARGSYNEQFF. CDR3 sequence (DNA): TGTGCCAGCACCTTTGCCAGGGGATCCTACAATGAGCAGTTCTTC.